This T cell receptor beta chain emerged from a study of blood T cell repertoires in COVID-19. The overall study: Italy, Spain and the United States were the sources of the convalescent and acute COVID-19 samples.

Here immunoSEQ multiplex PCR was the method, and the copy in TCRdb shows in-frame clones only, minus some. This table has about 140,000 clones, about 85% appearing once. Seattle patients were enrolled during active infection and followed longitudinally. The material sequenced was peripheral blood. The source of this sequence is a human donor with COVID-19, enrolled during active disease. The donor label of this sample is uncertain.

The CDR3 loop reads CASSGFGNSPLHF. The CDR3 coding sequence is TGTGCCAGCAGCGGGTTCGGGAATTCACCCCTCCACTTT. The chain employs TRBV11-3 and TRBJ1-6; D call uncertain. Germline CDR1 reads SGHNT; CDR2 reads YENEEA. CDR3 length: 13 amino acids. V was shortened by 5 bases and J by 7 bases, with 9 bases between the two germline ends.